This section outlines one T cell receptor (beta chain) sequence together with its context. The antigen this receptor binds is unknown. No much larger clonotype is one base removed from it; base qualities were not supplied. These data are taken from a study of shared clonotypes between healthy human individuals (dated by TCRdb to 2020 to 2022). For the wider study: Three men and a couple of women, aged 18 to 49 years, made up the cohort. For each donor, CD4 naive and CD4 memory were each given three plates, CD8 naive was given two plates, and CD8 memory was given one plate. To estimate repertoire size and how much clonotypes are shared between individuals, the study performed deep sequencing of blood TCR repertoires from roughly five healthy adults. Libraries were prepared and TCR repertoires were sequenced by different laboratories using diverse techniques, in order to increase sequencing depth and limit assay-specific biases. Each donor's leukapheresis produced roughly between about 0.8 and 10 billion PBMCs. Overall study results and their limits: Naive subsets generally had larger estimated clonotype richness than memory subsets did. Sampling was limited to blood, and TCR repertoires in tissue likely differ from TCR repertoires in blood. Based on pairwise subsampling, the degree of clonotype sharing among donors was expected to be affected by sequencing depth. Sharing across a few donors was observed for approximately 5% of naive CD4, over 3% of naive CD8, about 2.3% of memory CD4, and about 0.38% of memory CD8 clonotypes. The genetic and exposure-history diversity represented was limited by the small number of donors. Incomplete sequencing was indicated by rarefaction of sorted-subset datasets, despite the large sequencing depth. Clonotypes shared by all four sorted-subset donors showed higher generation probabilities than non-shared clonotypes.

For the CD8 naive samples, CD45RO-negative cells were positively selected for CCR7, yielding a CD45RA+CCR7+ population from which TemRA cells were excluded. The donors were healthy, HIV-negative adults with no recently reported acute infections or vaccinations. Only Caucasian adults living in Nashville, Tennessee, USA were represented among the donors. Blood was obtained by leukapheresis, after which PBMCs were separated by Ficoll-Histopaque density gradient centrifugation and cryopreserved in liquid nitrogen vapor phase. Analytical flow cytometry was used to check the purity and quantity of each magnetically sorted T cell population. Each sorted fraction had its genomic DNA isolated and then quantified by UV absorbance on a Nanodrop 2000c. TCR CDR3 regions were amplified from genomic DNA by multiplex PCR using the deep immunoSEQ assay. Extracted genomic DNA from each cell subset was spread evenly across all wells of several immunoSEQ 96-well plates, with each plate serving as a replicate. For sorted subsets, each replicate PCR was loaded with 200 ng genomic DNA, equivalent to about 30,000 T cell genomes. Purified libraries were quantified with a Qubit 3.0 fluorometer, sized on a Bioanalyzer 2100, and re-quantified with the KAPA Library Quantification kit. Every immunoSEQ 96-well plate was sequenced on a separate single-read 150-cycle Illumina NextSeq 550 flow cell. The authors' pipeline ran thus. Because only junctional sequences without quality scores were contained in the immunoSEQ output, filtering matching that applied to full-length reads could not be performed. To assign V/J genes and CDR3, sequences were annotated using PyIR, a Python wrapper for IgBLAST v1.9, with IMGT germline references. Reads were removed for weak V/J assignments (E-value above 1e-6), missing CDR3, stop codons, out-of-frame junctions, or ambiguous translated residues. V3J clonotypes were defined as sequences sharing an identical inferred V gene, J gene, and CDR3 amino acid sequence. To compute the percentage overlap between repertoires, the number of shared unique clonotypes was divided by the size of the smaller repertoire. Repertoire richness was assessed with RTK rarefaction, the Chao1 estimator, and Recon v2.1 estimates of unobserved clonotypes. OLGA was used to compute generation probabilities for all TCRbeta clonotypes that the gDNA method yielded from a handful of donors. TCRdb mirrors the immuneACCESS table, restricted to in-frame sequences. Some clones are absent from its copies; in checked studies, under half trace to an unresolved V gene, and the reason for the others is unknown. V, J and clone size were drawn from that table, and D and trimming were deduced from the DNA. Within this sample are just over 2,000,000 clones, with less than 95% of them counted one time only. The ten largest clones add up to 0.9% to 1.4% of the sample.

The junction shows trimming of 2 bases on V and 0 bases on J, plus 14 bases between the germline ends. CDR1 and CDR2 are read off the germline V gene as ENHRY and SYGVKD. From its cysteine to its phenylalanine, the CDR3 spans 16 amino acids. The DNA shown is the 48-base CDR3, in frame from base 1. The clonotype originates from a man aged 18-30 years in good health. The rearranged chain carries TRBV10-3 and TRBJ2-7; the D gene cannot be resolved reliably. The sequencing input was naive CD8+ T cells sorted from blood. Reading the label with the study, this specimen's cell subset or site is: CD45RA+CCR7+. The CDR3 protein is CAISERADSSSYEQYF. The sequenced DNA: TGTGCCATCAGTGAGAGGGCAGACTCAAGCTCCTACGAGCAGTACTTC.